A single sample gave rise to the 19 T cell receptor beta chains below, sequenced in a study of control samples from healthy donors and cancer patients. Only in-frame clones appear in the TCRdb table, and some are missing; sequencing was by immunoSEQ multiplex PCR. The repertoire holds around 99,000 clones, with roughly 91% as singletons. Input material: blood. These receptors were obtained from a woman aged 50 to 60 in good health.

The genes are TRBV27 and TRBJ2-7; the match to TRBD1 covers 7 bases. The V segment lost 1 base and the J segment 4 bases; nucleotides outside the gene matches: 7. The CDR3 contains 15 residues. Germline V gene data show CDR1 as MNHEY and CDR2 as SMNVEV (reference sequence). The CDR3 coding sequence is TGTGCCAGCAGTTTATTTGGAGCAGGGGGTTACGAGCAGTACTTC. It translates to CASSLFGAGGYEQYF.

As DNA, the CDR3 is TGTGCCAGCAGGTTCACGGGGGGAACTAACTATGGCTACACCTTC. As protein: CASRFTGGTNYGYTF. This sequence joins TRBV2 and TRBJ1-2; weak D call: TRBD1 (5 bases). The CDR3 covers 15 residues. V was clipped by 6 bases and J by 0 bases, with 14 bases between them. Germline V CDR1 and CDR2: SNHLY, FYNNEI.

V usage is TRBV19 and J usage is TRBJ1-3, with D unresolved. This CDR3 region has 14 residues. Germline lookup yields CDR1 LNHDA and CDR2 SQIVND (reference sequence). Trimming cost V 5 bases and J 0 bases, with 8 bases left between them. CDR3 residues: CASSDWSSGNTIYF. The DNA for the CDR3 is TGTGCCAGTAGTGACTGGAGCTCTGGAAACACCATATATTTT.

This chain uses TRBV2 with TRBJ2-7; D perhaps matches TRBD1 (6 bases). CDR3 length: 12 residues. In germline, CDR1 is SNHLY, CDR2 FYNNEI. V dropped 8 bases and J dropped 2 bases, with 10 bases sitting between them. CDR3 loop: CASGQSPYEQYF. For the CDR3, the DNA is TGTGCCAGCGGACAGTCCCCCTACGAGCAGTACTTC.

J is TRBJ1-2 and V is TRBV27, with D perhaps TRBD1 (6 bases). Germline loops: CDR1 MNHEY, CDR2 SMNVEV (reference sequence). Trimming pared 2 bases from V and 4 bases from J, leaving 11 bases between. This CDR3 has 14 amino acids. CDR3 in amino acids: CASSLLRTVYGYTF. For the CDR3, the DNA is TGTGCCAGCAGTTTACTAAGGACAGTCTATGGCTACACCTTC.

This chain links TRBV10-3 with TRBJ2-7, with TRBD2 as a possible D gene (5 bases). CDR1 and CDR2 from the germline V gene are ENHRY and SYGVKD. V shed 0 bases and J shed 7 bases, with 10 bases lying between them. This CDR3 contains 13 residues. The CDR3 sequence: CAISESEVGEQYV. The CDR3 DNA is TGTGCCATCAGTGAGTCGGAGGTGGGAGAGCAGTACGTC.

The chain couples TRBV29-1 to TRBJ2-7; 8 bases align to TRBD1. Germline CDR1 reads SQVTM; CDR2 reads ANQGSEA. CDR3 size: 16 residues. J was trimmed by 0 bases and V by 6 bases; bases with no gene match: 13. CDR3 nucleotides: TGCAGCGTAGGGGACAGGCTGAGACCGAGCTCCTACGAGCAGTACGTC. It translates to CSVGDRLRPSSYEQYV.

The V and J genes are TRBV19 and TRBJ1-5, with a weak D call TRBD1 (5 bases). V was clipped by 4 bases and J by 9 bases, with 16 bases between them. The CDR3 runs to 14 residues. CDR1 and CDR2 from the germline V gene are LNHDA and SQIVND (reference sequence). CDR3 in DNA: TGTGCCAGTAGTACCGGAGGGACGCTGAGGCCCCAGCATTTT. Protein sequence: CASSTGGTLRPQHF.

The chain uses TRBV11-3 and TRBJ2-1, with 8 bases that match TRBD2. Germline values: CDR1 SGHNT, CDR2 YENEEA. The CDR3 is made up of 17 amino acids. The trim removed 2 bases at V and 6 bases at J, leaving 12 bases unmatched. The CDR3 is CASSLKRGPLESNEQFF. The CDR3 region has the DNA TGTGCCAGCAGCTTAAAGCGGGGGCCCCTGGAGAGCAATGAGCAGTTCTTC.

In DNA, the CDR3 is TGCAGCGTTGAGAAGGGGAGGGAGACCCAGTACTTC. This encodes CSVEKGRETQYF. The chain joins TRBV29-1 to TRBJ2-5, with D perhaps matching TRBD2 (6 bases). Germline V gene lookup returns CDR1 SQVTM and CDR2 ANQGSEA. V was clipped by 3 bases and J by 5 bases, with 10 bases between them. This CDR3 is built from 12 residues.

This sequence joins TRBV5-8 and TRBJ2-3; D call uncertain. Germline CDR1 SGHTS, CDR2 YDEGEE. CDR3 length equals 14 residues. V lost 1 base, J lost 2 bases, and 8 bases lay in between. CDR3 sequence: CASSLSGYTDTQYF. DNA for the CDR3: TGTGCCAGCAGCTTGTCTGGATACACAGATACGCAGTATTTT.

The chain combines TRBV7-3 with TRBJ2-4; D ambiguous. This CDR3 is built from 13 residues. V lost 2 bases and J lost 11, with 13 bases in between. Germline V gives CDR1 SGHTA, CDR2 FQGTGA. The CDR3, as DNA: TGTGCCAGCAGCTTATCAGATCAAGGAGTTCAGTACTTC. The encoded protein is CASSLSDQGVQYF.

Only one count was recorded for this clone. The chain carries TRBV7-9 and TRBJ1-5; D is perhaps TRBD1 (5 bases). V was shortened by 1 base and J by 10 bases, with 11 bases between the two germline ends. The CDR3 sequence is 13 residues long. Germline-derived CDR1 and CDR2 are SEHNR and FQNEAQ (reference sequence). CDR3 sequence reads: CASSLGQGKPQHF. CDR3 nucleotides: TGTGCCAGCAGCTTAGGCCAGGGCAAACCCCAGCATTTT. The full variable domain, its missing parts supplied by reference TRBV7-9 and TRBJ1-5, is DTGVSQNPRHKITKRGQNVTFRCDPISEHNRLYWYRQTLGQGPEFLTYFQNEAQLEKSRLLSDRFSAERPKGSFSTLEIQRTEQGDSAMYLCASSLGQGKPQHFGDGTRLSIL.

The chain employs TRBV5-1 and TRBJ1-3; D is ambiguous. The CDR3 totals 14 residues. CDR1 is SGHRS and CDR2 is YFSETQ in the germline V gene. V was shortened by 5 bases and J by 4 bases, with 13 bases between the two germline ends. The CDR3 DNA reads as TGCGCCAGCAGGTTTGACGTGGCGGGAAACACCATATATTTT. This gives the protein CASRFDVAGNTIYF.

V is TRBV6-1 and J is TRBJ1-2; no definite D call. The CDR3 covers 14 residues. Trimming took 0 bases from V and 4 from J, leaving 9 bases between them. Looked up from germline, CDR1 is MNHNS and CDR2 is SASEGT. The CDR3 spells CASSEAVKGYGYTF. In DNA, the CDR3 is TGTGCCAGCAGTGAAGCCGTGAAGGGCTATGGCTACACCTTC.

The rearrangement joins TRBV6-5 to TRBJ2-5; 11 bases match TRBD1. V trimming: 2 bases; J trimming: 5 bases; junction bases outside the gene matches: 4. Germline CDR1 and CDR2: MNHEY and SVGAGI. This CDR3 contains 15 residues. The CDR3 DNA reads TGTGCCAGCAGTTACCCGGACAGGGGGCAGGAGACCCAGTACTTC. This sequence encodes CASSYPDRGQETQYF.

The J gene is TRBJ2-2, the V gene TRBV9; 7 nucleotides line up with TRBD1. The germline V gene has CDR1 SGDLS and CDR2 YYNGEE. The CDR3 has 14 residues. With 3 bases clipped from V and 1 base from J, the junction kept 0 bases outside the gene matches. In nucleotides, the CDR3 is TGTGCCAGCAGCGGACAGGGGAACACCGGGGAGCTGTTTTTT. Translation gives CASSGQGNTGELFF.

The chain links TRBV11-2 to TRBJ2-3, with 8 bases lining up with TRBD2. The CDR3 is made up of 14 amino acids. Germline CDR1 is SGHAT and CDR2 is FQNNGV. V shed 7 bases, J shed 6 bases, and the junction held 9 bases outside the gene matches. This chain's CDR3 is CASTGRAAQDTQYF. The CDR3 nucleotides are TGTGCCAGCACCGGGAGGGCGGCCCAGGATACGCAGTATTTT.

J is TRBJ2-7 and V is TRBV5-4, with D perhaps TRBD1 (6 bases). Trimming removed 2 bases at V and 8 bases at J, with 11 bases between. The CDR3 loop spans 12 amino acids. In germline, CDR1 is SGHNT, CDR2 YYREEE (reference sequence). CDR3 coding DNA: TGTGCCAGCAGCTTAAGCAGGGGAAAGCAGTACTTC. Translated: CASSLSRGKQYF. The full variable domain, in which reference TRBV5-4 and TRBJ2-7 provide the parts outside the CDR3, is ETGVTQSPTHLIKTRGQQVTLRCSSQSGHNTVSWYQQALGQGPQFIFQYYREEENGRGNFPPRFSGLQFPNYSSELNVNALELDDSALYLCASSLSRGKQYFGPGTRLTVT.